The 28 T cell receptor beta chains in this list originate from one sample, sequenced in a study of CD8 T cells in Susac syndrome. Random-hexamer reverse transcription was applied to roughly 0.45 to 1 ug RNA. TCRdb re-called the immunoSEQ multiplex PCR reads with MiXCR, one entry per CDR3 protein. The sample gives around 170,000 distinct CDR3 sequences, almost 96% of which show up once; approximately 0.1% is in the top ten. Sequencing was performed on CD4+ T cells from PBMCs. Source of these receptors: a human donor with Susac syndrome.

V and J are TRBV5-6 and TRBJ1-2; unclear D gene. V gave up 4 bases and J gave up 5 bases, with 12 bases separating them. Germline V gives CDR1 SGHDT, CDR2 YYEEEE. The CDR3 contains 13 residues. The CDR3, as DNA: TGTGCCAGCAGCGACCAGTTATGGTATGGCTACACCTTC. Translated: CASSDQLWYGYTF.

The rearrangement joins TRBV19 to TRBJ1-1; 8 bases align to TRBD1. The CDR3 has 13 residues. The germline gives CDR1 LNHDA, CDR2 SQIVND (reference sequence). The junction had 8 bases not matched to a gene; V was cut back by 9 bases and J by 5 bases. The CDR3 here is CASGQGRRTEAFF. For the CDR3, the DNA is TGTGCCAGCGGACAGGGTCGGCGAACTGAAGCTTTCTTT.

The rearrangement links TRBV25-1 to TRBJ2-5; D unclear. CDR3 length: 13 amino acids. Germline V gives CDR1 MGHDK, CDR2 SYGVNS. Trimming took off 3 bases at V and 10 bases at J, with 15 bases between the two ends. The CDR3 reads CASSDMLLRDQYF. DNA of the CDR3: TGTGCCAGCAGTGACATGCTTCTGCGAGACCAGTACTTC.

The V gene is TRBV6-5, the J gene TRBJ2-5; 7 nucleotides agree with TRBD1. CDR1 is MNHEY and CDR2 is SVGAGI in the germline V gene. The length of the CDR3 is 13 residues. Unmatched junction bases numbered 3, after V lost 6 bases and J lost 2 bases. As DNA, the CDR3 is TGTGCCAGCAGGGGGACAGCTCAAGAGACCCAGTACTTC. This codes for CASRGTAQETQYF.

This sequence joins TRBV20-1 and TRBJ1-2; tentative D call: TRBD1 (5 bases). Germline assignment: CDR1 DFQATT and CDR2 SNEGSKA (reference sequence). This CDR3 has 11 residues. V shed 3 bases and J shed 6 bases, with 8 bases lying between them. This CDR3 is CSASRDHGYTF. The CDR3 DNA reads TGCAGTGCTAGTCGGGACCATGGCTACACCTTC.

The chain recombines TRBV9 with TRBJ2-7; D ambiguous. The CDR3 is made up of 16 amino acids. In germline, CDR1 is SGDLS, CDR2 YYNGEE. V was trimmed by 0 bases and J by 2 bases, leaving 15 bases between them. The CDR3 protein is CASSVAPVPQTYEQYF. As DNA, the CDR3 is TGTGCCAGCAGCGTAGCCCCGGTTCCCCAAACCTACGAGCAGTACTTC.

This chain joins TRBV28 and TRBJ2-7; possibly TRBD2 for D (6 bases). This CDR3 spans 13 amino acids. The V end was cut by 6 bases, the J end by 3 bases, with 12 bases between. In germline, CDR1 is MDHEN, CDR2 SYDVKM. The CDR3 sequence: CASRISSGYEQYF. The CDR3 DNA reads TGTGCCAGCAGAATAAGTAGCGGCTACGAGCAGTACTTC.

The chain employs TRBV4-1 and TRBJ1-4, with D perhaps TRBD1 (5 bases). This CDR3 has 13 residues. The V end was cut by 1 base, the J end by 7 bases, with 7 bases between. The germline gives CDR1 MGHRA, CDR2 YSYEKL. In nucleotides, the CDR3 is TGCGCCAGCAGCCAAGGGGGGGGTGAAAAACTGTTTTTT. This sequence encodes CASSQGGGEKLFF.

V usage is TRBV15 and J usage is TRBJ2-5; D gene ambiguous. CDR1 is LNHNV and CDR2 is YYDKDF in the germline V gene (reference sequence). The CDR3 contains 15 residues. With 5 bases removed from V and 2 bases from J, the gap between germline ends came to 15 bases. The DNA for the CDR3 is TGTGCCACCAGCTCCCCCAGCGCCCTTCAAGAGACCCAGTACTTC. Translated, it gives CATSSPSALQETQYF.

The V and J genes are TRBV4-1 and TRBJ2-4, with D possibly matching TRBD1 (5 bases). This CDR3 comprises 18 residues. Germline loops: CDR1 MGHRA, CDR2 YSYEKL. The V end was cut by 1 base, the J end by 2 bases, with 18 bases between. The CDR3 bases are TGCGCCAGCAGCCAAGGCATCCAGGGAACCCAATCCAAAAACATTCAGTACTTC. As protein: CASSQGIQGTQSKNIQYF.

The chain has TRBV20-1 and TRBJ1-5; 9 bases line up with TRBD1. The germline gives CDR1 DFQATT, CDR2 SNEGSKA (reference sequence). J lost 3 bases, V lost 3 bases, and 9 bases had no gene match. The CDR3 covers 16 residues. CDR3 in amino acids: CSASPWTGAINQPQHF. For the CDR3, the DNA is TGCAGTGCTAGTCCTTGGACAGGGGCGATCAATCAGCCCCAGCATTTT.

The CDR3 coding sequence is TGTGCCTGGAGCCTGGGACCTACGGCCGGGGAGCTGTTTTTT. Protein sequence: CAWSLGPTAGELFF. This sequence joins TRBV30 and TRBJ2-2; D tentatively reads TRBD1 or TRBD2 (5 bases each). From germline, CDR1 is GTSNPN and CDR2 SVGIG (reference sequence). The CDR3 loop spans 14 amino acids. The V end lost 3 bases, the J end lost 6 bases, and 14 bases lay between the germline ends.

The V and J genes are TRBV6-5 and TRBJ1-1, with D possibly being TRBD1 (5 bases). CDR3 length equals 14 residues. The germline CDR1 and CDR2 sequences are MNHEY and SVGAGI. Trimming shortened V by 8 bases and J by 1 base, and 14 bases separated the two germline ends. CDR3 sequence reads: CASGRTGPNTEAFF. For the CDR3, the DNA is TGTGCCAGCGGCCGGACGGGACCGAACACTGAAGCTTTCTTT.

This chain connects TRBV5-1 to TRBJ2-1; possible D gene TRBD1, 6 bases. The CDR3 spans 16 residues. Trimming removed 4 bases from V and 7 bases from J, with 21 bases in between. Germline values: CDR1 SGHRS, CDR2 YFSETQ. CDR3 nucleotide sequence: TGCGCCAGCAGCGAACAGGGACGGACCAATGGGAATGAGCAGTTCTTC. It is translated as CASSEQGRTNGNEQFF.

V gene TRBV5-4 combines with J gene TRBJ2-3; a weak D match, TRBD2 (6 bases). CDR1 and CDR2 (germline): SGHNT, YYREEE (reference sequence). CDR3 length: 13 amino acids. Trimming cost V 6 bases and J 1 base, with 9 bases left between them. Written as DNA, the CDR3 is TGTGCCAGCAAGGGCGGGGGCACAGATACGCAGTATTTT. Amino acid sequence: CASKGGGTDTQYF.

This rearrangement joins TRBV6-1 to TRBJ2-3; TRBD1 agrees at 8 bases. Germline CDR1 is MNHNS and CDR2 is SASEGT. J lost 8 bases, V lost 1 base, and 8 bases had no gene match. The CDR3 has 15 residues. The CDR3 DNA is TGTGCCAGCAGTGAAGAAGACAGGGGCTCGGCTACGCAGTATTTT. As protein: CASSEEDRGSATQYF.

This chain joins TRBV18 and TRBJ1-2; D uncertain. This CDR3 has 13 amino acids. Germline CDR1 reads KGHSH; CDR2 reads LQKENI. The V gene lost 4 bases and the J gene lost 3 bases, with 9 bases spanning the gap. In nucleotides, the CDR3 is TGTGCCAGCTCACGCACCATAGACTATGGCTACACCTTC. Its protein is CASSRTIDYGYTF.

The chain employs TRBV2 and TRBJ2-3; the match to TRBD1 covers 10 bases. V was pared by 4 bases and J by 3 bases, with 7 bases of the junction left unmatched. Germline V lookup: CDR1 SNHLY, CDR2 FYNNEI. The CDR3 has 16 residues. DNA of the CDR3: TGTGCCAGCAGTGCGGACCCGGGACAGGGGACAGATACGCAGTATTTT. Protein: CASSADPGQGTDTQYF.

V and J are TRBV25-1 and TRBJ2-7; D ambiguous. Germline values: CDR1 MGHDK, CDR2 SYGVNS. The CDR3 length is 14 residues. Trimming removed 0 bases at V and 0 bases at J, with 6 bases between. The DNA for the CDR3 is TGTGCCAGCAGTGAATATGACGGCTCCTACGAGCAGTACTTC. It codes for CASSEYDGSYEQYF.

The chain uses TRBV9 and TRBJ1-2; 10 bases match TRBD1. V shed 0 bases and J 0 bases; nucleotides not matched to a gene: 2. CDR1 SGDLS and CDR2 YYNGEE come from the germline V gene. The CDR3 totals 16 residues. The CDR3 bases are TGTGCCAGCAGCGTAGCCGGGACAGGGGCTAACTATGGCTACACCTTC. Its protein product is CASSVAGTGANYGYTF.

CDR3 in amino acids: CASSQDMGGNYNEQFF. CDR3 sequence (DNA): TGTGCCAGCAGCCAAGATATGGGCGGTAATTACAATGAGCAGTTCTTC. The chain combines TRBV3-1 with TRBJ2-1; D remains unclear. CDR1 LGHDT and CDR2 YNNKEL come from the germline V gene (reference sequence). Trimming took off 0 bases at V and 4 bases at J, with 13 bases between the two ends. This CDR3 has 16 amino acids.

This clonotype has a handful of counts. The chain links TRBV6-1 to TRBJ2-7; D may be TRBD1 (6 bases). The V and J ends lost 6 bases and 6 bases respectively, with 15 bases between them. CDR3 length: 13 residues. CDR1 is MNHNS, CDR2 SASEGT, per germline. The CDR3 protein is CASSPGQLGEQYF. The CDR3 DNA sequence: TGTGCCAGCAGCCCCGGACAGCTCGGCGAGCAGTACTTC.

This chain connects TRBV9 to TRBJ2-1; 9 positions agree with TRBD2. CDR1 is SGDLS and CDR2 is YYNGEE in the germline V gene. This CDR3 is 21 amino acids long. Trimming took 4 bases from V and 5 from J; bases not matched to a gene: 25. Here the CDR3 reads CASSPRLRGLAGARTDNEQFF. The CDR3 bases are TGTGCCAGCAGCCCCCGGCTGCGTGGGTTAGCGGGGGCGAGGACCGACAATGAGCAGTTCTTC.

The chain uses TRBV7-2 and TRBJ1-1, with a tentative D call TRBD1 (5 bases). The CDR3 extends over 15 amino acids. The germline gives CDR1 SGHTA, CDR2 FQGNSA. Trimming removed 1 base from V and 0 bases from J, with 9 bases in between. The CDR3 region has the DNA TGTGCCAGCAGCTTAGTTTTGGGGGTGAACACTGAAGCTTTCTTT. Its translation: CASSLVLGVNTEAFF. Full variable domain (outside the CDR3, taken from reference TRBV7-2 and TRBJ1-1): GAGVSQSPSNKVTEKGKDVELRCDPISGHTALYWYRQSLGQGLEFLIYFQGNSAPDKSGLPSDRFSAERTGGSVSTLTIQRTQQEDSAVYLCASSLVLGVNTEAFFGQGTRLTVV.

The rearrangement uses TRBV20-1 and TRBJ2-5; TRBD1 agrees at 9 bases. The CDR3 runs to 15 residues. The V gene end was trimmed by 7 bases and the J gene end by 5 bases; junction bases not matched to a gene: 14. Germline CDR1 reads DFQATT; CDR2 reads SNEGSKA (reference sequence). In DNA form, the CDR3 reads TGCAGTGGAGGACGCGGACAGGGGCGGGTGGAGACCCAGTACTTC. This codes for CSGGRGQGRVETQYF.

The rearrangement links TRBV9 to TRBJ2-3, with TRBD2 matching 7 bases. V lost 4 bases, J lost 5 bases, and 10 bases stayed unmatched. Germline assignment: CDR1 SGDLS and CDR2 YYNGEE. The CDR3 covers 15 residues. In DNA form, the CDR3 reads TGTGCCAGCAGCCTAGGGTTTCCGGGAGGAGATACGCAGTATTTT. It encodes CASSLGFPGGDTQYF. The entire variable domain, with the rest obtained from reference TRBV9 and TRBJ2-3, is as follows: DSGVTQTPKHLITATGQRVTLRCSPRSGDLSVYWYQQSLDQGLQFLIQYYNGEERAKGNILERFSAQQFPDLHSELNLSSLELGDSALYFCASSLGFPGGDTQYFGPGTRLTVL.

This chain joins TRBV20-1 and TRBJ2-7; 9 bases fit TRBD1. This CDR3 has 13 residues. Unmatched junction bases numbered 5, after V lost 5 bases and J lost 3 bases. Per the germline V gene, CDR1 is DFQATT and CDR2 is SNEGSKA (reference sequence). The CDR3 loop reads CSAYRDRDYEQYF. The CDR3, as DNA: TGCAGTGCTTACCGGGACAGGGACTACGAGCAGTACTTC.

V usage is TRBV12-3 or TRBV12-4 and J usage is TRBJ1-2; the D gene is possibly TRBD1 (5 bases). The CDR3 consists of 11 residues. Between the trimmed V and J ends, which lost 3 bases and 6 bases, there was a span of 5 bases. CDR3 amino acids: CASSLGDGYTF. The DNA for the CDR3 is TGTGCCAGCAGTTTGGGGGATGGCTACACCTTC.